Each of the 22 T cell receptor beta chains below was sequenced from the same sample in a study of Graves' ophthalmopathy and Graves' hyperthyroidism. RNA transcripts were the source from which TCR beta CDR3 regions were amplified. RT-PCR in the first round used HTBI primers; a second-round multiplex PCR followed. TCRdb re-derived calls from the multiplex PCR reads in MiXCR, one entry per CDR3 protein. The table shows a few hundred thousand distinct CDR3 sequences, with about 16% occurring only once. Sequencing input: peripheral blood. The receptors originated from a woman aged 18-30 years with Graves' ophthalmopathy.

This clonotype was recorded many times. This chain links TRBV4-1 with TRBJ2-7, with TRBD2 matching 9 bases. Trimming removed 0 bases from V and 4 bases from J; junction bases left unmatched: 4. The CDR3 runs to 15 residues. Germline-derived CDR1 and CDR2 are MGHRA and YSYEKL. The CDR3 DNA follows: TGCGCCAGCAGCCAAGATTTGACTAGCGGTTACGAGCAGTACTTC. Translation: CASSQDLTSGYEQYF.

This clonotype has a count of ten or more. The rearrangement links TRBV7-2 to TRBJ1-5, with a tentative D call TRBD1 (5 bases). Germline V gene sequence: CDR1 SGHTA, CDR2 FQGNSA. The CDR3 consists of 14 residues. Trimming took 0 bases from V and 7 from J, leaving 10 bases between them. CDR3 residues: CASSLAGVGQPQHF. The CDR3 DNA reads TGTGCCAGCAGCTTAGCGGGGGTGGGACAGCCCCAGCATTTT.

This clonotype was seen repeatedly, ten times or more. The chain carries TRBV28 and TRBJ2-2; 10 positions agree with TRBD1. The V gene end was trimmed by 2 bases and the J gene end by 5 bases; junction bases not matched to a gene: 2. This CDR3 is 15 amino acids long. Germline CDR1 and CDR2: MDHEN and SYDVKM. The CDR3 nucleotides read TGTGCCAGCAGTTTAGACAGGGGGCGTACCGGGGAGCTGTTTTTT. Translated, it gives CASSLDRGRTGELFF.

This clonotype was detected only a few times. V usage is TRBV12-3 or TRBV12-4 and J usage is TRBJ2-7; TRBD2 might be the D (5 bases). The V end was cut by 7 bases, the J end by 3 bases, with 16 bases between. The CDR3 runs to 14 residues. CDR3 DNA: TGTGCCAGCAACCAGTGGGGAGATCGCTACGAGCAGTACTTC. This translates into CASNQWGDRYEQYF.

This clonotype is medium-sized. The J gene is TRBJ2-7, the V gene TRBV28, with 7 bases lining up with TRBD1. V was pared by 5 bases and J by 3 bases, with 10 bases of the junction left unmatched. Germline V lookup: CDR1 MDHEN, CDR2 SYDVKM. The CDR3 covers 15 residues. In DNA, the CDR3 is TGTGCCAGCAGTCCCCCGGGCAGGGGGTACTACGAGCAGTACTTC. It codes for CASSPPGRGYYEQYF.

This clonotype has at least ten counts. CDR3 sequence (DNA): TGCAGTGTCCAAAGTCTGCGGGGGGCTAGGGCCTACGAGCAGTACTTC. Translated: CSVQSLRGARAYEQYF. This chain joins TRBV29-1 and TRBJ2-7; 8 bases fit TRBD2. CDR1 is SQVTM and CDR2 is ANQGSEA in the germline V gene. The CDR3 loop spans 16 amino acids.

This clonotype was observed many times. The rearrangement uses TRBV6-2 or TRBV6-3 and TRBJ2-2; 7 bases are shared with TRBD1. Germline-derived CDR1 and CDR2 are MNHEY and SVGEGT. CDR3 length: 14 amino acids. V lost 5 bases, J lost 5 bases, and 5 bases stayed unmatched. The CDR3 sequence is CASSRYRGTGELFF. The CDR3, as DNA: TGTGCCAGCAGTCGATACAGGGGAACCGGGGAGCTGTTTTTT.

This clonotype was detected ten times or more. The rearrangement links TRBV7-2 to TRBJ1-1, with D uncertain. V lost 0 bases to trimming and J lost 11 bases, with 13 bases between them. The CDR3 spans 13 residues. Germline assignment: CDR1 SGHTA and CDR2 FQGNSA. The CDR3 region is CASSLARQVQAFF. The CDR3 bases are TGTGCCAGCAGCTTAGCGCGGCAGGTGCAGGCTTTCTTT.

This clonotype occurred many times. The chain joins TRBV7-2 to TRBJ2-7; either TRBD1 or TRBD2 may supply D (7 bases each). CDR3 length: 15 residues. With 5 bases removed from V and 3 bases from J, the gap between germline ends came to 17 bases. Germline CDR1 and CDR2: SGHTA and FQGNSA. The CDR3 DNA follows: TGTGCCAGCAGCCAGGGGGTGGGGGGGGTCTACGAGCAGTACTTC. This encodes CASSQGVGGVYEQYF.

Many counts were recorded for this clonotype. The chain combines TRBV12-3 or TRBV12-4 with TRBJ2-7, with 10 positions matching TRBD1. Trimming took 5 bases from V and 6 from J; bases not matched to a gene: 10. CDR3 length: 15 residues. DNA for the CDR3: TGTGCCAGCAGTCGGGGGGCGGGACAGGGGTCCGAGCAGTACTTC. Its protein product is CASSRGAGQGSEQYF.

This clonotype was seen many times. The CDR3 sequence: CASNGAGAEAFF. The DNA of the CDR3 is TGCGCCAGCAACGGGGCGGGGGCTGAAGCTTTCTTT. This sequence joins TRBV5-1 and TRBJ1-1; TRBD1 might be the D (5 bases). The CDR3 length is 12 residues. Trimming pared 6 bases from V and 6 bases from J, leaving 12 bases between. Germline CDR1 is SGHRS and CDR2 is YFSETQ.

This clonotype was detected ten times or more. The chain joins TRBV15 to TRBJ2-5; D may match TRBD1 or TRBD2 (7 bases each). V was trimmed by 3 bases and J by 5 bases, leaving 19 bases between them. Germline values: CDR1 LNHNV, CDR2 YYDKDF (reference sequence). This CDR3 contains 16 residues. The CDR3 DNA sequence: TGTGCCACCAGCAGCTCTCTCAGGGGGGGGCGGGAGACCCAGTACTTC. Residues: CATSSSLRGGRETQYF.

This clonotype was detected ten times or more. The rearrangement links TRBV11-2 to TRBJ2-2; TRBD2 matches at 13 bases. This CDR3 comprises 20 residues. The V gene end was trimmed by 1 base and the J gene end by 6 bases; junction bases not matched to a gene: 14. The V gene's germline CDR1 is SGHAT and CDR2 FQNNGV. Here the CDR3 DNA reads TGTGCCAGCAGCTTAGGATCTCGACTAGCGGGGGGAAAAGGGGCCGGGGAGCTGTTTTTT. Its protein is CASSLGSRLAGGKGAGELFF. The full variable domain, in which reference TRBV11-2 and TRBJ2-2 provide the parts outside the CDR3, is EAGVAQSPRYKIIEKRQSVAFWCNPISGHATLYWYQQILGQGPKLLIQFQNNGVVDDSQLPKDRFSAERLKGVDSTLKIQPAKLEDSAVYLCASSLGSRLAGGKGAGELFFGEGSRLTVL.

This clonotype has a count of ten or more. The genes are TRBV11-2 and TRBJ2-2; weak D call: TRBD1 (7 bases). Between the trimmed V and J ends, which lost 7 bases and 3 bases, there was a span of 18 bases. From germline, CDR1 is SGHAT and CDR2 FQNNGV. The CDR3 spans 16 residues. This chain's CDR3 is CASISARGTYTGELFF. CDR3 in DNA: TGTGCCAGCATCTCGGCCAGGGGGACTTACACCGGGGAGCTGTTTTTT.

This clonotype was detected many times. CDR3 DNA: TGTGCCAGCAGCCCCACAGGAGGCTACGAGCAGTACTTC. Translated: CASSPTGGYEQYF. This rearrangement joins TRBV5-6 to TRBJ2-7; D tentatively reads TRBD1 or TRBD2 (5 bases each). Germline V gene lookup returns CDR1 SGHDT and CDR2 YYEEEE. V was shortened by 4 bases and J by 3 bases, with 11 bases between the two germline ends. This CDR3 spans 13 amino acids. The full variable domain, in which reference TRBV5-6 and TRBJ2-7 provide the parts outside the CDR3, is DAGVTQSPTHLIKTRGQQVTLRCSPKSGHDTVSWYQQALGQGPQFIFQYYEEEERQRGNFPDRFSGHQFPNYSSELNVNALLLGDSALYLCASSPTGGYEQYFGPGTRLTVT.

This clonotype was counted ten times or more. J is TRBJ1-5 and V is TRBV6-2 or TRBV6-3; 7 bases match TRBD1. CDR3 length equals 14 residues. The V gene's germline CDR1 is MNHEY and CDR2 SVGEGT. The V segment lost 6 bases and the J segment 7 bases; nucleotides outside the gene matches: 9. CDR3 amino acids: CASRQGGFGQPQHF. CDR3 DNA sequence: TGTGCCAGCAGGCAAGGGGGCTTCGGGCAGCCCCAGCATTTT.

Many counts were recorded for this clonotype. The chain employs TRBV10-1 and TRBJ2-7; possibly TRBD2 for D (5 bases). Germline values: CDR1 WNHNN, CDR2 SYGVQD (reference sequence). This CDR3 contains 15 residues. Trimming removed 0 bases from V and 1 base from J, with 10 bases in between. The CDR3 is CASSESKAGSYEQYF. The CDR3 DNA sequence: TGCGCCAGCAGTGAGTCGAAGGCGGGTTCCTACGAGCAGTACTTC.

The gene calls are TRBV30 and TRBJ2-7, with D perhaps being TRBD1 or TRBD2 (5 bases each). Trimming took 2 bases from V and 6 from J, leaving 14 bases between them. This CDR3 contains 13 residues. Germline V lookup: CDR1 GTSNPN, CDR2 SVGIG (reference sequence). CDR3 sequence reads: CAWSRQGVGEQYF. Here the CDR3 DNA reads TGTGCCTGGAGTAGGCAGGGAGTCGGCGAGCAGTACTTC.

This clonotype has ten or more counts. The rearrangement uses TRBV11-2 and TRBJ1-1; D gene unclear. The CDR3 runs to 15 residues. Trimming took 3 bases from V and 0 from J, leaving 11 bases between them. Looked up from germline, CDR1 is SGHAT and CDR2 is FQNNGV. The CDR3 here is CASSLLTGLNTEAFF. The CDR3 DNA is TGTGCCAGCAGCTTGCTTACCGGGCTGAACACTGAAGCTTTCTTT.

This clonotype was found many times. The CDR3 reads CASSEGQSLRLYEQYF. Written as DNA, the CDR3 is TGTGCCAGCAGCGAAGGACAGTCTCTGAGGTTATACGAGCAGTACTTC. The rearrangement joins TRBV11-2 to TRBJ2-7; D is perhaps TRBD1 (6 bases). V lost 5 bases and J lost 4, with 21 bases in between. This CDR3 region has 16 residues. Germline values: CDR1 SGHAT, CDR2 FQNNGV.

This clonotype was detected many times. This sequence joins TRBV12-3 or TRBV12-4 and TRBJ1-2; D gene ambiguous. The CDR3 loop spans 13 amino acids. Trimming left V 2 bases short and J 8 bases short, with 12 bases between. The CDR3 is CASSLMEVGGYTF. CDR3 in DNA: TGTGCCAGCAGTTTAATGGAGGTCGGGGGCTACACCTTC.

The chain joins TRBV9 to TRBJ1-2; possible D gene TRBD1, 5 bases. V was clipped by 5 bases and J by 2 bases, with 13 bases between them. The CDR3 has 14 residues. Germline lookup yields CDR1 SGDLS and CDR2 YYNGEE. In nucleotides, the CDR3 is TGTGCCAGCAGGTCACAGGAAGGCAACTATGGCTACACCTTC. This codes for CASRSQEGNYGYTF.